Following are 20 T cell receptor beta chains from one sample sequenced in a study of T cell repertoires in cytomegalovirus infection. TCRdb called the reads again in MiXCR, with one record for every CDR3 protein. The sample yields about 280,000 distinct CDR3 sequences, less than 25% seen once. Their specific antigens are unknown. The specimen was cultured PBMCs, collected from culture after CMV antigen stimulation. These receptors all come from a human donor in good health (CMV status not recorded). Some clones in this sample may be carry-over from other donors' samples.

V and J are TRBV20-1 and TRBJ2-1; D is uncertain. The V and J ends lost 0 bases and 8 bases respectively, with 14 bases between them. Germline loops: CDR1 DFQATT, CDR2 SNEGSKA (reference sequence). The CDR3 is 14 residues long. CDR3 residues: CSARDLRPSYEQFF. The CDR3, as DNA: TGCAGTGCTAGAGATCTACGGCCATCGTATGAGCAGTTCTTC.

This chain joins TRBV6-1 and TRBJ2-3; 9 nucleotides match TRBD2. Trimming cost V 4 bases and J 3 bases; bases outside gene matches: 8. The CDR3 is 16 amino acids. Germline assignment: CDR1 MNHNS and CDR2 SASEGT. This CDR3 reads CASSVFAGGLTDTQYF. The CDR3 coding sequence is TGTGCCAGCAGTGTATTTGCGGGAGGGTTAACAGATACGCAGTATTTT.

This clonotype came up many times. CDR3 in amino acids: CASMFDRSYNEQFF. DNA for the CDR3: TGTGCCAGCATGTTCGACAGATCCTACAATGAGCAGTTCTTC. The gene calls are TRBV7-2 and TRBJ2-1; tentatively, D is TRBD1 (5 bases). The CDR3 contains 14 residues. Trimming took off 7 bases at V and 1 base at J, with 11 bases between the two ends. Looked up from germline, CDR1 is SGHTA and CDR2 is FQGNSA. The variable domain in full, with the rest retrieved from reference TRBV7-2 and TRBJ2-1, is GAGVSQSPSNKVTEKGKDVELRCDPISGHTALYWYRQSLGQGLEFLIYFQGNSAPDKSGLPSDRFSAERTGGSVSTLTIQRTQQEDSAVYLCASMFDRSYNEQFFGPGTRLTVL.

The chain uses TRBV7-9 and TRBJ2-1; D is uncertain. Trimming stripped 5 bases from V and 8 bases from J, with 13 bases between. Germline V CDR1 and CDR2: SEHNR, FQNEAQ (reference sequence). The CDR3 runs 13 residues. The CDR3 bases are TGTGCCAGCAGCGTAAGAAGCAGTGATGAGCAGTTCTTC. Protein sequence: CASSVRSSDEQFF.

This clonotype has only a few counts. The genes are TRBV10-1 and TRBJ2-1; 8 positions match TRBD2. The V gene end was trimmed by 8 bases and the J gene end by 5 bases; junction bases not matched to a gene: 11. The length of the CDR3 is 15 residues. CDR1 WNHNN and CDR2 SYGVQD come from the germline V gene (reference sequence). In DNA form, the CDR3 reads TGCGCCAGCGGTGCGAGTAGTAGCGGGGACAATGAGCAGTTCTTC. It encodes CASGASSSGDNEQFF.

The chain has TRBV29-1 and TRBJ1-4; D is undetermined. Germline V gene lookup returns CDR1 SQVTM and CDR2 ANQGSEA. This CDR3 region has 14 residues. Trimming took 0 bases from V and 2 from J, leaving 7 bases between them. The DNA of the CDR3 is TGCAGCGTTGAAGATGGGGTGACTAATGAAAAACTGTTTTTT. It encodes CSVEDGVTNEKLFF.

This clonotype occurred a few times. The rearrangement links TRBV7-9 to TRBJ2-7; D is possibly TRBD1 (5 bases). The CDR3 sequence is 14 residues long. Germline V gene lookup returns CDR1 SEHNR and CDR2 FQNEAQ (reference sequence). The V gene lost 5 bases and the J gene lost 2 bases, with 13 bases spanning the gap. CDR3 region: CASSAWPGTYEQYV. The CDR3 bases are TGTGCCAGCAGCGCTTGGCCAGGGACCTACGAGCAGTACGTC.

The chain combines TRBV7-8 with TRBJ2-7; 7 bases are a match to TRBD1. This CDR3 contains 12 residues. The germline V gene has CDR1 SGHVS and CDR2 FQNEAQ. V lost 5 bases, J lost 4 bases, and 2 bases stayed unmatched. The CDR3 DNA reads as TGTGCCAGCAGCAAACAGGGGTACGAGCAGTACGTC. This codes for CASSKQGYEQYV.

The chain links TRBV6-2 or TRBV6-3 to TRBJ2-1; TRBD2 matches 11 bases. The CDR3 spans 17 residues. CDR1 and CDR2 from the germline V gene are MNHEY and SVGEGT. The ends lost 2 bases at V and 7 bases at J; junction bases unmatched: 10. This CDR3 is CASSYPLAGGTLNEQFF. In nucleotides, the CDR3 is TGTGCCAGCAGTTACCCTCTAGCGGGAGGTACGTTGAATGAGCAGTTCTTC.

This clonotype was counted a few times. This chain joins TRBV15 and TRBJ1-4; maybe TRBD1 (5 bases). V lost 5 bases to trimming and J lost 7 bases, with 17 bases between them. This CDR3 region has 15 residues. CDR1 and CDR2 (germline): LNHNV, YYDKDF (reference sequence). CDR3 residues: CATSRGRGVGEKLFF. The CDR3 DNA reads TGTGCCACCAGCCGGGGCCGAGGGGTTGGTGAAAAACTGTTTTTT. The full variable domain, with the rest looked up from reference TRBV15 and TRBJ1-4, is DAMVIQNPRYQVTQFGKPVTLSCSQTLNHNVMYWYQQKSSQAPKLLFHYYDKDFNNEADTPDNFQSRRPNTSFCFLDIRSPGLGDTAMYLCATSRGRGVGEKLFFGSGTQLSVL.

This clonotype was seen many times. The chain has TRBV7-2 and TRBJ1-3, with D possibly matching TRBD1 (6 bases). This CDR3 contains 14 residues. V lost 5 bases and J lost 5, with 13 bases in between. Germline values: CDR1 SGHTA, CDR2 FQGNSA. The CDR3 nucleotides are TGTGCCAGCAGCCGAGGGGGGGACAGAAACACCATATATTTT. It is translated as CASSRGGDRNTIYF.

CDR3 region: CASSLRSGTGETQYF. The CDR3 region has the DNA TGTGCCAGTAGTCTCCGCTCGGGGACGGGAGAGACCCAGTACTTC. J is TRBJ2-5 and V is TRBV19; D possibly matches TRBD1 or TRBD2 (5 bases each). Germline-derived CDR1 and CDR2 are LNHDA and SQIVND (reference sequence). Trimming removed 5 bases from V and 4 bases from J, with 17 bases in between. CDR3 size: 15 residues.

The table lists this clonotype with many counts. This chain links TRBV12-3 or TRBV12-4 with TRBJ1-1, with TRBD1 as a possible D gene (5 bases). Trimming took 7 bases from V and 9 from J, leaving 18 bases between them. The CDR3 runs to 13 residues. DNA of the CDR3: TGTGCCAGCATCATGGAGGGGAGGCCTAAAGCTTTCTTT. It translates to CASIMEGRPKAFF.

This clonotype was seen more than once but under ten times. This chain uses TRBV12-3 or TRBV12-4 with TRBJ1-2; possibly TRBD1 for D (5 bases). The length of the CDR3 is 15 residues. V was shortened by 5 bases and J by 8 bases, with 21 bases between the two germline ends. The CDR3 DNA is TGTGCCAGCAGTACTAGGGACTCCAGCCTGAGGGGCTACACCTTC. This encodes CASSTRDSSLRGYTF.

CDR3 DNA sequence: TGCAGTGCTAGAGCTCTTCAGCACCCGGGGACGAGCTCCTACGAGCAGTACTTC. It yields the protein CSARALQHPGTSSYEQYF. This rearrangement joins TRBV20-1 to TRBJ2-7; D tentatively reads TRBD1 or TRBD2 (5 bases each). CDR1 and CDR2 from the germline V gene are DFQATT and SNEGSKA (reference sequence). The CDR3 extends over 18 amino acids. Trimming removed 1 base at V and 0 bases at J, with 22 bases between.

The chain links TRBV10-3 to TRBJ2-1; 8 nucleotides match TRBD1. The CDR3 spans 16 residues. The germline V gene has CDR1 ENHRY and CDR2 SYGVKD. V gave up 3 bases and J gave up 3 bases; unmatched junction bases: 7. DNA of the CDR3: TGTGCCATCAGTGACCCGGACAGGGAAGTCTACAATGAGCAGTTCTTC. Translated, it gives CAISDPDREVYNEQFF.

This clonotype was found a few times. The chain has TRBV4-2 and TRBJ1-1, with TRBD1 identical over 7 bases. Germline lookup yields CDR1 LGHNA and CDR2 YNFKEQ. This CDR3 region has 16 residues. The V segment lost 10 bases and the J segment 0 bases; nucleotides outside the gene matches: 14. CDR3 loop: CATTEGAGSMNTEAFF. The CDR3 nucleotides read TGTGCCACCACCGAGGGGGCAGGGTCCATGAACACTGAAGCTTTCTTT.

This clonotype has just a few counts. CDR3 sequence reads: CASSQGGAEAFF. Here the CDR3 DNA reads TGTGCCAGCAGTCAAGGGGGGGCTGAAGCTTTCTTT. The chain combines TRBV12-3 or TRBV12-4 with TRBJ1-1, with TRBD1 as a possible D gene (6 bases). This CDR3 contains 12 residues. V dropped 5 bases and J dropped 6 bases, with 10 bases sitting between them.

This clonotype was seen many times. The chain is built from TRBV7-2 and TRBJ2-7; 9 bases match TRBD2. V was pared by 2 bases and J by 6 bases, with 8 bases of the junction left unmatched. The length of the CDR3 is 15 residues. CDR1 is SGHTA and CDR2 is FQGNSA in the germline V gene. The CDR3 is CASSLFASGNSEQYF. DNA for the CDR3: TGTGCCAGCAGCTTATTTGCTAGCGGGAACTCCGAGCAGTACTTC.

The rearrangement uses TRBV20-1 and TRBJ2-1, with D perhaps matching TRBD2 (6 bases). The CDR3 loop spans 15 amino acids. V lost 3 bases and J lost 0, with 12 bases in between. The germline CDR1 and CDR2 sequences are DFQATT and SNEGSKA (reference sequence). CDR3 in DNA: TGCAGTGCTAGGTCGGGAGCCAGCTCCTACAATGAGCAGTTCTTC. This codes for CSARSGASSYNEQFF.